This TCR beta chain is drawn from a study of technical replicates of blood from several donors. In germline, CDR1 is KGHSH, CDR2 LQKENI. J lost 5 bases, V lost 3 bases, and 2 bases had no gene match. The CDR3 sequence is 13 residues long. The repertoire was sequenced with immunoSEQ multiplex PCR; TCRdb's copy has only in-frame clones and lacks some. The sample has 55,000 to 75,000 clones, roughly nine tenths seen once; the top ten hold less than 5%. This TCR derives from a human donor in good health. Some clones in this sample may be carry-over from other donors' samples. Sequences were obtained from PBMCs. The genes are TRBV18 and TRBJ1-2; 8 nucleotides match TRBD1. The CDR3 spells CASSPGQEYGYTF. The CDR3 DNA is TGTGCCAGCTCACCGGGACAGGAGTATGGCTACACCTTC.